This paragraph covers one T cell receptor beta chain sequence. Its antigen has not been determined. Base qualities are missing; no much larger clone stands one base away. These data are taken from a study of T cell responses to AZD1222 COVID-19 vaccine (dated by TCRdb to 2020 to 2022). For the study in its entirety: TCR sequencing covered more than 230 trial participants: 207 given two doses of AZD1222 and about 26 given two doses of MenACWY control vaccine. Enrollment into the trials was organized by age into subgroups of 18-55, 56-69 and 70-plus years, and those subgroups contained roughly 150, 30 and 60 TCR-sequenced participants, respectively. Here is what the overall study found, with its caveats: After two AZD1222 doses, spike-specific TCR breadth and depth were significantly higher than at day 0 and than in MenACWY recipients. Most participants were white British and females outnumbered males, and the authors suggested that clonal diversity may have been underestimated. Because no samples from the day 14 peak response were available, repertoires could be characterized only after the peak T cell response. Conclusions about previously exposed vaccinees were limited because only a handful of AZD1222 recipients were SARS-CoV-2 seropositive at baseline. Reportedly, close to half of the unique spike-specific TCRs recognized epitopes lying outside the regions that are mutated in the B.1.351 and B.1.1.7 variants. The vaccine-associated CD4 TCRs covered the entire spike protein, and the dominant responses fell in regions 160-218 and 743-854. The 56-69-year group was small, and its depth increase did not reach significance, likely because of low power.

The time point tag for this specimen amounts to: baseline before first vaccination. The treatment or condition label, read with the paper, signifies: meningococcal conjugate vaccine given as trial control. Vaccinee samples were obtained from the UK trials COV001 and COV002, which included a single-blind randomized controlled phase 2/3 trial of AZD1222 (ChAdOx1 nCoV-19) in healthy adults. For TCRbeta chain sequencing, PBMC samples were collected from trial participants at day 0 and at day 28 after the second dose. The CDR3 regions of human TCRbeta chains were analyzed by immunosequencing. In the original analysis: Repertoire TCRs were matched against a reference library of SARS-CoV-2-specific TCRs generated with the MIRA antigen-specificity platform. Breadth was defined as the fraction of unique TCRs that were SARS-CoV-2-associated, and depth was defined as the fraction of total T cells that were SARS-CoV-2-associated. Using the MIRA data, every spike-specific TCR was mapped to the spike region that the TCR reacted to and assigned to either a CD4 or a CD8 class. Log10-transformed breadth and depth values were compared by one-way ANOVA with Sidak's multiple comparisons tests. TCRdb obtained this table from immuneACCESS and retained in-frame rearrangements with V and J assigned. These tables miss some clones; where compared with another copy, unresolved V genes account for less than half of the shortfall, and the remainder is unexplained. V and J calls and clone size are copied from that table; D and trimming were computed from the DNA. The sample yields about 100,000 clones; approximately 89% were counted once. The top ten clonotypes cover around 4.4% of the sample.

The material was peripheral blood, obtained on day 0 of MenACWY control vaccination. This clonotype was obtained from an adult in good health.

The encoded CDR3 is CASSLPSPSGWDEQYF. The nucleotide sequence reads as follows: TGTGCCAGCAGTTTACCCTCCCCTAGCGGTTGGGACGAGCAGTACTTC. The chain joins TRBV28 to TRBJ2-7, and 7 bases in between align with TRBD2. The cysteine opens and the phenylalanine closes a CDR3 of 16 amino acids. CDR3 DNA is the only sequence kept; it has 48 bases, read in frame from the first base. V ends up 2 bases short and J 5 bases short, with an unmatched junction base count of 12. CDR1 and CDR2 are read off the germline V gene as MDHEN and SYDVKM. Where the CDR3 stops, the reference TRBV28 and TRBJ2-7 genes take over; the full variable domain is DVKVTQSSRYLVKRTGEKVFLECVQDMDHENMFWYRQDPGLGLRLIYFSYDVKMKEKGDIPEGYSVSREKKERFSLILESASTNQTSMYLCASSLPSPSGWDEQYFGPGTRLTVT.